These T cell receptor beta chains were read from a single sample in a study of cytomegalovirus exposure and HLA in healthy donors. TCRdb's table, derived via immunoSEQ multiplex PCR, lists solely in-frame clones and lacks some. The profile shows approximately 70,000 clones, around three quarters of them singletons. Specimen: PBMCs. The receptors originated from a man between 45 and 60 years old in good health and CMV-seronegative. The CDR3 runs from the conserved cysteine through the conserved F or W. Each record gives: J gene, D gene, clone size, V gene, CDR3 DNA, CDR3 protein. The D gene is left open where the match is weak. Expanded clones get a size class; other rows say once, few or many, or leave the size out.

TRBJ2-4 | . | . | TRBV5-1 | TGCGCCAGCAGCTTGATGGCTTACGGGGAGAGCATTCAGTACTTC | CASSLMAYGESIQYF
TRBJ2-1 | TRBD2 | . | TRBV5-6 | TGTGCCAGCAGCTTGTTTATCGGACTAGCGGACCTCTACAATGAGCAGTTCTTC | CASSLFIGLADLYNEQFF
TRBJ2-3 | . | . | TRBV19 | TGTGCCAGTAGTATGAGTGATACGCAGTATTTT | CASSMSDTQYF
TRBJ1-1 | . | . | TRBV29-1 | TGCAGCGCAACGATCAGGGTTGGCACTGAAGCTTTCTTT | CSATIRVGTEAFF
TRBJ2-7 | TRBD2 | . | TRBV27 | TGTGCCAGCAGGGGACTAGCGGGTCTCCACGAGCAGTACTTC | CASRGLAGLHEQYF
TRBJ2-1 | . | . | TRBV2 | TGTGCCAGCGGTGCAGATTACTCCTACAATGAGCAGTTCTTC | CASGADYSYNEQFF
TRBJ2-2 | . | . | TRBV11-2 | TGTGCCAGCAGCCCCAGGGCATCAGGGGAGCTGTTTTTT | CASSPRASGELFF
TRBJ1-1 | . | . | TRBV28 | TGTGCCAGCAGTCCCTACCCGGGCCCGAGGGACACTGAAGCTTTCTTT | CASSPYPGPRDTEAFF
TRBJ2-7 | . | . | TRBV30 | TGTGCCTGGATACGGGGCTACGAGCAGTACTTC | CAWIRGYEQYF
TRBJ1-6 | TRBD1 | once | TRBV6-4 | TGTGCCAGCAGTGTGGCAGGGGGAGATAATTCACCCCTCCACTTT | CASSVAGGDNSPLHF
TRBJ2-3 | TRBD2 | . | TRBV7-6 | TGTGCCAGCAGCCAAGGGACTAGCTGGGCAGATACGCAGTATTTT | CASSQGTSWADTQYF
TRBJ1-4 | . | . | TRBV7-2 | TGTGCCAGCAGCTTAGATTGGGGTCGGGGAGGAATGTTTTTT | CASSLDWGRGGMFF
TRBJ2-7 | TRBD2 | . | TRBV7-9 | TGTGCCAGCAGCTTCCTAGCGGGGGGCTACGAGCAGTACTTC | CASSFLAGGYEQYF
TRBJ1-6 | . | . | TRBV19 | TGTGCCAGTGAACCCAAGGTGGTGGGAGCACCCCTCCACTTT | CASEPKVVGAPLHF
TRBJ1-1 | . | . | TRBV5-1 | TGCGCCAGCAGTTGGGACATCTACACCGAAGCTTTCTTT | CASSWDIYTEAFF
TRBJ2-5 | . | . | TRBV7-2 | TGTGCCAGCAGCCCGGGAGAGACCCAGTACTTC | CASSPGETQYF
TRBJ1-5 | . | . | TRBV7-9 | TGTGCCAGCAGCTTAGACCGGGATCAGCCCCAGCATTTT | CASSLDRDQPQHF
TRBJ2-3 | TRBD2 | . | TRBV6-5 | TGTGCCAGCAGTTACGCTAGCGGTCCCCCAGCAGATACGCAGTATTTT | CASSYASGPPADTQYF
TRBJ2-3 | TRBD2 | . | TRBV5-1 | TGCGCCAGCAGCCCAGAAGCTAGCGGGGGGAGGCAGTATTTT | CASSPEASGGRQYF
TRBJ2-7 | . | few | TRBV19 | TGTGCCAGTAGTTCCCAAAGGACTATCCTCTCCTACGAGCAGTACTTC | CASSSQRTILSYEQYF
TRBJ2-5 | . | . | TRBV5-1 | TGCGCCAGCAGCTTGGACAGGATGGGCCAGACCCAGTACTTC | CASSLDRMGQTQYF
TRBJ2-3 | . | . | TRBV27 | TGTGCCAGCAGTTTACGGGTGCCTGATACGCAGTATTTT | CASSLRVPDTQYF
TRBJ1-2 | TRBD1 | . | TRBV2 | TGTGCCAGCGGACCGACAGGGGAATATGGCTACACCTTC | CASGPTGEYGYTF
TRBJ1-1 | . | . | TRBV12-5 | TGTGCTAGTGGTTTAGTCTTTAGGGGTCCCACTGAAGCTTTCTTT | CASGLVFRGPTEAFF
TRBJ1-4 | . | . | TRBV23-1 | TGCGCCAGCAGTCACCTGTCCCATAGGGGCAGGGAAAAACTGTTTTTT | CASSHLSHRGREKLFF
TRBJ1-1 | . | . | TRBV27 | TGTGCCAGCAGTCCATCGAGGCTGAACACTGAAGCTTTCTTT | CASSPSRLNTEAFF
TRBJ2-5 | . | . | TRBV30 | TGTGCCTGGAGTCTGGGGGGCGGGGGAGAGACCCAGTACTTC | CAWSLGGGGETQYF
TRBJ1-5 | . | . | TRBV7-2 | TGTGCCAGCAGCTTCCTGGGGGAGGTTCAGCCCCAGCATTTT | CASSFLGEVQPQHF
TRBJ2-7 | TRBD2 | . | TRBV30 | TGTGCCTGGAGGGCGGGAGTACTCCTCGAGCAGTACTTC | CAWRAGVLLEQYF
TRBJ2-7 | . | . | TRBV6-6 | TGTGCCAGCAGGGAGGCGTACGAGCAGTACTTC | CASREAYEQYF
TRBJ1-1 | TRBD1 | . | TRBV30 | TGTGCCAGCAACTCAGGGGGGCAAACGGCTTTCTTT | CASNSGGQTAFF
TRBJ2-5 | . | . | TRBV30 | TGTGCCTGCAACCCCAGGACTAAACCTCAAGAGACCCAGTACTTC | CACNPRTKPQETQYF
TRBJ2-5 | TRBD2 | . | TRBV5-6 | TGTGCCAGCAGCTTCGGGACTAGCGGGGCTGGGGAGACCCAGTACTTC | CASSFGTSGAGETQYF
TRBJ2-3 | . | few | TRBV25-1 | TGTGCCAGCAGTCGGGTGGCTAGCACAGATACGCAGTATTTT | CASSRVASTDTQYF
TRBJ1-1 | . | . | TRBV5-1 | TGCACCAGCAGCGGTCAATCTGGCGGGACTGAAGCTTTCTTT | CTSSGQSGGTEAFF
TRBJ2-7 | . | . | TRBV7-8 | TGTGCCAGCAGCTTAACAAATTTGGACGAGCAGTACTTC | CASSLTNLDEQYF
TRBJ1-1 | TRBD1 | . | TRBV9 | TGTGCCAGCAGCGTTAACAGGGGTGGGACTGAAGCTTTCTTT | CASSVNRGGTEAFF
TRBJ1-4 | TRBD1 | . | TRBV27 | TGTGCCAGCAGTATGACAGGGTTATTGAGTGGAAAACTGTTTTTT | CASSMTGLLSGKLFF
TRBJ1-2 | . | . | TRBV9 | TGTGCCAGCAGCGGAGACAGCTCCTCTAACTATGGCTACACCTTC | CASSGDSSSNYGYTF
TRBJ1-2 | TRBD1 | . | TRBV27 | TGTGCCAGCAGTTCCTTTACAGGGGGCAATGGCTACACCTTC | CASSSFTGGNGYTF
TRBJ2-2 | . | . | TRBV30 | TGTGCCTGGAGTGTACGATTAGCCGGCACCGGGGAGCTGTTTTTT | CAWSVRLAGTGELFF
TRBJ1-3 | TRBD1 | . | TRBV4-1 | TGCGCCAGCAGCCAGACCGACAGGGGGCCGGGAAACACCATATATTTT | CASSQTDRGPGNTIYF
TRBJ1-5 | . | . | TRBV6-6 | TGTGCCAGCAGTTACTCGATGGGCTCCGGGCCCCAGCATTTT | CASSYSMGSGPQHF
TRBJ2-7 | . | few | TRBV10-1 | TGCGCCAGCAGTGAGTCGATGCGGGATAGGAGCGAGCAGTACTTC | CASSESMRDRSEQYF
TRBJ1-5 | TRBD1 | . | TRBV30 | TGTGCCTGGAGGGTCCGGGACAGGGGGAATCAGCCCCAGCATTTT | CAWRVRDRGNQPQHF
TRBJ2-3 | . | . | TRBV6-4 | TGTGCCAGCAGTGACGTCGCAGGGCCCACAGATACGCAGTATTTT | CASSDVAGPTDTQYF
TRBJ1-6 | TRBD1 | . | TRBV27 | TGTGCCAGCACCCCGGGACAGGGTTATTCACCCCTCCACTTT | CASTPGQGYSPLHF
TRBJ2-1 | . | . | TRBV6-4 | TGTGCCAGCAGTGACGGGGCGGGGGCCGCTCGGGGGCAGTTCTTC | CASSDGAGAARGQFF
TRBJ2-7 | TRBD1 | . | TRBV6-5 | TGTGCCAGCAGTTACCTAGGACAGGGCTACGAGCAGTACTTC | CASSYLGQGYEQYF
TRBJ2-7 | TRBD2 | few | TRBV6-6 | TGTGCCAGCAGTTACTCGTTTACTAGCGACTACGAGCAGTACTTC | CASSYSFTSDYEQYF
TRBJ2-7 | . | once | TRBV7-9 | TGTGCCAGCAGCTTAGGCAGGGCAACTAGCAACGAGCAGTACTTC | CASSLGRATSNEQYF
TRBJ2-7 | . | . | TRBV30 | TGTGCCTGCGGGGACAAATCCTACGAGCAGTACTTC | CACGDKSYEQYF
TRBJ1-4 | . | once | TRBV27 | TGTGCCACCTCCGGGGGGGGACGGGAAAAACTGTTTTTT | CATSGGGREKLFF